This T cell receptor beta chain derives from a study of cytomegalovirus exposure and HLA in healthy donors (dated by TCRdb to 2016 to 2017). Notes on the research overall: In an earlier analysis of roughly 500 of the donors, 250 to 300 Gb of sequence data and 100 million or so unique TCR beta sequences from approximately 180 million T cells were reported. HLA typing included class I and class II loci at four-digit resolution. To study patterns of TCR occurrence, a later analysis re-analyzed previously published TCR beta repertoires from several hundred donors and added high-resolution HLA genotyping. Using immunosequencing, the study profiled T cell repertoires from 640 or so subjects and related those repertoires to cytomegalovirus serostatus. Every repertoire in the discovery cohort had been generated on one and the same sequencing platform. Among roughly 400 genotyped donors of the cohort, an average of about 220,000 unique TCR beta nucleotide sequences was sequenced per donor, of which 15% to 20% were non-productive. High-throughput TCR immunosequencing, statistical association of individual TCRs with disease status, and machine learning were combined to predict cytomegalovirus infection status. Because of strong linkage in the cohort, roughly five DR-DQ haplotypes were treated as single units for association and clustering. In an earlier analysis of 587 of the donors, high-throughput TCR beta sequencing was used to judge whether each TCR beta V gene segment behaved as functional or pseudogenic. Besides the first cohort of approximately 710 subjects, a separate validation cohort made up of over 100 different subjects was used. Approximately 300 gigabases of sequencing data and roughly 80 million unique TCR sequences made up an early release that covered 500 to 700 HLA-typed donors. Donor age, sex, ethnicity and CMV serostatus were collected together with the repertoire data. Rather than drawing on any new phenotypic data, the later analysis identified candidate immune exposures from TCR beta sequences and the way those sequences occurred across donors. The number of donors typed differed by locus, with about 629-640 for A, B, C, DRB1 and DQB1, roughly 520 for DQA1, about 610 for DPA1, and some 450 for DPB1. Genome-wide SNP genotypes for about 55% of the roughly 670 donors were used in a later genetic analysis, which treated that subset as a discovery cohort. Of the approximately 400 genotyped donors, approximately 82% fell in the genetic ancestry cluster associated with self-reported Caucasian donors. The study aimed to test whether cataloging public T cell receptors could reveal signatures of past pathogen exposure. The paper as a whole reports these results and caveats: At a false discovery rate of 0.05, a later analysis linked approximately 18,000 TCR beta sequences to specific HLA alleles. This cohort had only TCR beta chains sequenced, and the lack of alpha or paired-chain data limited which features could be detected. A further reported finding was that TCR beta sequences accurately predicted the HLA-A and HLA-B alleles for most subjects in the first cohort. In an earlier analysis of about 600 of the donors, most TCR beta V segments appeared in productive rearrangements about 87% or about 30% of the time, broadly matching IMGT annotations. The only immune exposure information available for the cohort was CMV serostatus. Correlated functional status among segregating V segments might be attributable to linkage disequilibrium, but an unknown experimental factor could not be ruled out. In a later analysis, the rate of TCR association differed among HLA loci, with DRB1 alleles having the most associated TCRs and HLA-C alleles having the fewest. The sequencing pipeline was judged likely to have produced a cluster of highly shared sequence variants as a technical artifact. Most TCR sequences were observed very rarely across donors, whereas some public TCRs were present in many individuals. Sequencing depth was assumed to be roughly uniform across donors in the presence/absence analyses, though that assumption may not hold. A total of 164 TCR beta chains were listed by the study as associated with cytomegalovirus. According to a later analysis, parvovirus B19, influenza, CMV and Epstein-Barr virus appeared linked to several top co-occurrence clusters. Most CMV-associated TCR beta chains appeared to be HLA-restricted in a later analysis, and the HLA associations seemed to be driven largely by CMV exposure. A later analysis found that HLA-associated TCR beta chains were more clonally expanded and had lower generation probabilities than equally common non-associated chains. A few of the identified cytomegalovirus-associated TCR beta chains were confirmed in vitro to be specific for cytomegalovirus antigens. The 87-base-pair reads could not distinguish some IMGT-functional V segments, including TRBV6-2 and TRBV6-3, so those segments were excluded. The authors suggested that the approach could potentially be generalized to other disease states and immunological phenotypes. The classifier was reported to diagnose cytomegalovirus status with high specificity and sensitivity in both the original cohort and the validation cohort. Because some donors lacked HLA typing at each locus, the association tests relied only on the typed subset. A later genetic analysis reported fewer N-insertions in productive TCRs among donors in an Asian-associated ancestry cluster than the roughly 700-donor mean. Assigning TCR associations to individual alleles was difficult when HLA alleles, especially DR and DQ, strongly co-occurred. V-gene and J-gene trimming of TCR beta chains was associated with a missense DCLRE1C variant in a later genetic analysis, and the association was replicated in an independent cohort. The earlier analysis of fewer than 750 of the donors excluded approximately 17 rarely observed V segments, including chromosome 9 orphons, because counts were too low.

At the junction V is shortened by 8 bases and J by 5 bases, with 14 bases in between. CDR1 and CDR2 are read off the germline V gene as SNHLY and FYNNEI. Counted from cysteine to phenylalanine, this CDR3 has 13 amino acids. Only the CDR3 DNA stays, 39 bases, in frame from base 1. Concerning this clone: Its specific antigen is unknown. The record has no base qualities; no much larger clone is one base away.

Library creation used the immunoSEQ multiplex PCR assay. For the multiplex PCR, a mixture combining 60 forward primers for TCR Vbeta segments and 13 reverse primers for TCR Jbeta segments was used. Amplification of the CDR3 region of rearranged TCR beta genes was performed with a multiplex PCR assay on genomic DNA. Amplified TCR beta libraries were sequenced as 87-base-pair reads on the Illumina HiSeq System. Per the authors' processing: Across the 640 or so repertoires, a later analysis counted roughly 84 million unique TCR beta chains, roughly 11 million of which were shared by at least two donors. A nearest-neighbor algorithm error-corrected the raw reads and collapsed the reads into unique sequences, merging closely related sequences to remove PCR and sequencing errors. Alignment of CDR3 sequences to IMGT reference sequences was used to assign V, D and J gene segments. Each retained sequence needed at least a six-nucleotide match to both a V gene segment and a J gene segment. Rearrangements were called productive when the CDR3 lacked stop codons and stayed in frame with V and J; all others were non-productive. Following IMGT convention, CDR3 was defined as the stretch from the second conserved V-encoded cysteine to the conserved J-encoded phenylalanine. In an earlier analysis of approximately 590 of the donors, sequences lacking an unambiguous match to a single V gene segment were excluded. In an earlier analysis of more than 500 of the donors, a V segment was called functional when productive rearrangements were above 56.7%, and segregating when the standard deviation between donors exceeded 5%. A statistical classification framework was built to diagnose cytomegalovirus status from the catalog of TCR beta chain sequences. V and J gene assignment, in a later analysis, came from comparing TCR nucleotide sequences with IMGT/GENE-DB human TR gene sequences. Using the TCRdist pipeline, a later analysis assigned CDR3 sequences along with most-parsimonious VDJ recombination scenarios. In a later analysis, each TCR beta chain was defined by its CDR3 amino acid sequence together with its V-gene family, and reads lacking a unique V-gene family were excluded. As a way to deal with suspected cross-contamination and a sequencing artifact, a later analysis dropped hundreds of nucleotide sequences that were highly shared and had low generation probability. For each public chain, a later analysis derived a clonal expansion index from normalized ranks of inferred template counts within each repertoire. In a later analysis, generation probabilities were computed using a VDJ recombination model fitted to out-of-frame rearrangements, and the results were checked against IGoR. In a later analysis, hypergeometric tests were used to score TCR-TCR, TCR-HLA and TCR-CMV co-occurrence, with a repertoire-size bias correction applied to TCR pairs. To estimate false discovery rates, a later analysis permuted the HLA or CMV assignments 20 times. A later analysis grouped co-occurring TCRs with DBSCAN, adding TCRdist sequence similarity when clustering within HLA-allele-positive subsets. Repertoires with fewer than 30,000 or more than 120,000 public chains were left out of co-occurrence clustering, as were a few repertoires with anomalous nucleotide sharing. The immuneACCESS repertoire file appears here via TCRdb, limited to in-frame rearrangements. These files lack a portion of the clones; in checked studies, under half of the deficit traces to unresolved V genes, and the cause of the others is not known. V, J and clone size are those of that table, while D and trimming were read from the DNA. Counted in this sample were around 130,000 clones; 81% of them appeared once. In total, the top ten clones hold 2% to 2.5% of the sample.

The cohort consisted of 600 or so healthy bone marrow donors. All cohort members were sampled while nominally healthy, although unrecorded immune exposures were likely present. The donor tested CMV seronegative and was one of the 352 seronegative cohort members. A peripheral blood sample was provided by each donor, and peripheral blood mononuclear cells were used for TCR beta sequencing. The Qiagen DNeasy Blood Extraction Kit was used to extract genomic DNA from the blood cell samples. The sequence was collected from a woman aged 40-49 years in good health and CMV-seronegative. The chain is encoded by TRBV2 joined to TRBJ2-3; tentative D gene TRBD1, with 6 bases matching. The sequenced material came from PBMCs. The CDR3: CASYRDNGDTQYF. The base sequence is TGTGCCAGCTACCGGGACAATGGAGATACGCAGTATTTT.